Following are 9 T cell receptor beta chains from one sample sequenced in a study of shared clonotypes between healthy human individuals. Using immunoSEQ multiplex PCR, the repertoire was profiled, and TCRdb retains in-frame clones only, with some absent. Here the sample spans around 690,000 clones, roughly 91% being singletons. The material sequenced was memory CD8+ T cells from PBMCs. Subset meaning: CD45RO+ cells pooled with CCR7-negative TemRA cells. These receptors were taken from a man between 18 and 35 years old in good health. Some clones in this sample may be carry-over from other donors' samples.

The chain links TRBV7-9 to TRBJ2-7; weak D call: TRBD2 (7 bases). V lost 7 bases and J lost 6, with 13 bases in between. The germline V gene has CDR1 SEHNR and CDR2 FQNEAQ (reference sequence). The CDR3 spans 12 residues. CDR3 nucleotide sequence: TGTGCCAGCACCCCGGGGGGCGGCGAGCAGTACTTC. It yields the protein CASTPGGGEQYF. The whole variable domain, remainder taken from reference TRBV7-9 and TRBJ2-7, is DTGVSQNPRHKITKRGQNVTFRCDPISEHNRLYWYRQTLGQGPEFLTYFQNEAQLEKSRLLSDRFSAERPKGSFSTLEIQRTEQGDSAMYLCASTPGGGEQYFGPGTRLTVT.

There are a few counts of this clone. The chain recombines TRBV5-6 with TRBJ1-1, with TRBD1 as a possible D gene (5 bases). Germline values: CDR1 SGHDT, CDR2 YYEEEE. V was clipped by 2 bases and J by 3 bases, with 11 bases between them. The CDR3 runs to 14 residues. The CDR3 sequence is CASSFPEGDTEAFF. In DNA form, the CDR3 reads TGTGCCAGCAGCTTTCCAGAAGGGGACACTGAAGCTTTCTTT.

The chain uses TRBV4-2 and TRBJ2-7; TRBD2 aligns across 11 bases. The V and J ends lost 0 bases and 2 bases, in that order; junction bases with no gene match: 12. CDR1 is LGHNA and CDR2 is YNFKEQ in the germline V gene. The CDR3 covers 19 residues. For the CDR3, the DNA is TGTGCCAGCAGCCAAGATCCCTCGTCTAGCGGGAGGCTAACCTACGAGCAGTACTTC. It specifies CASSQDPSSSGRLTYEQYF.

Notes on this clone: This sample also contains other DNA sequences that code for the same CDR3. The CDR3 DNA sequence: TGTGCCAGCAGTTTCGGTGGCAGCTCCTACGAGCAGTACTTC. Translation: CASSFGGSSYEQYF. This chain links TRBV27 with TRBJ2-7; D is unresolved. The V end was cut by 3 bases, the J end by 0 bases, with 9 bases between. This CDR3 has 14 amino acids. Per the germline V gene, CDR1 is MNHEY and CDR2 is SMNVEV (reference sequence).

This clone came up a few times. The CDR3 DNA reads TGCAGCGTTGTCGCGGAGAACACCGGGGAGCTGTTTTTT. This gives the protein CSVVAENTGELFF. The rearrangement links TRBV29-1 to TRBJ2-2; D not certain. The germline V and J ends were trimmed by 4 bases and 1 base, with 7 bases remaining between them. In germline, CDR1 is SQVTM, CDR2 ANQGSEA. The CDR3 consists of 13 residues.

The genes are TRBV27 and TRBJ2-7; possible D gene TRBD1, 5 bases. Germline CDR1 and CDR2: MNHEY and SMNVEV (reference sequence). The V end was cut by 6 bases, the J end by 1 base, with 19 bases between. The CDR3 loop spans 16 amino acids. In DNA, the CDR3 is TGTGCCAGCAGCCCCACCCAGACAGAGTCGTCCTACGAGCAGTACTTC. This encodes CASSPTQTESSYEQYF.

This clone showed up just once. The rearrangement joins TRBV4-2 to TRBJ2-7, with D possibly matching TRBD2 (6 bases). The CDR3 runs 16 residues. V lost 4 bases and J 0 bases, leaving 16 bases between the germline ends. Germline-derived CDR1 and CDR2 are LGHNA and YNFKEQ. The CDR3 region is CASSLGLRENSYEQYF. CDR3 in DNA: TGTGCCAGCAGCCTGGGTCTCCGGGAGAACTCCTACGAGCAGTACTTC.

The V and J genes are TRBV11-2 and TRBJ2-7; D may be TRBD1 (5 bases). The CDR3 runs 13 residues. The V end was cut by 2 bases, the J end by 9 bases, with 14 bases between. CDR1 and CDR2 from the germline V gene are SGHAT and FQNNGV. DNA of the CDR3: TGTGCCAGCAGCTTATACGTTTCCCAGGGGCAGTACTTC. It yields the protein CASSLYVSQGQYF.

For the CDR3, the DNA is TGTGCCAGCGGGAGGTGGAGTGGAGGGCGACAGGAGCAGTTCTTC. It codes for CASGRWSGGRQEQFF. The V call is TRBV6-1, the J call TRBJ2-1, with D tentatively TRBD2 (6 bases). Trimming left V 8 bases short and J 10 bases short, with 24 bases between. Germline V CDR1 and CDR2: MNHNS, SASEGT. The CDR3 sequence is 15 residues long.